The present T cell receptor beta chain was sequenced within a study of vaccination and CD4 T cells after COVID-19. Study overall: Median draw time for post-COVID samples was approximately 94 days post-diagnosis (range 35 to 161).

The Oncomine TCR Beta short-read assay was applied to DNA of cultured CD4+ T cells. Researchers extracted genomic DNA from CD4+ T cells that had been cultured. MiXCR, run by TCRdb on the PCR reads, gives a single entry per CDR3 protein. The profile covers around 13,000 distinct CDR3 sequences, with less than 35% appearing a single time and 7% to 10% taken by the ten largest. Treatment noted: 10-day PBMC culture with coronavirus spike peptide pools or control peptides (ViraFEST assay). Each well received 2 million to 2.5 million PBMCs, cultured with about 9.1 IU/ml IL-2 and approximately 10 ug/ml peptide pools. Remarks on this clonotype: The antigen remains unidentified.

The germline gives CDR1 SNHLY, CDR2 FYNNEI. CDR3 length: 17 amino acids. Germline trimming cut 3 bases from V and 10 bases from J; bases unmatched to any gene: 11. The sample taken for sequencing was CD4+ T cells from blood, cultured in vitro. The chain has TRBV2 and TRBJ1-6; 11 bases match TRBD1. This TCR was recovered from a human donor who had recovered from COVID-19. This CDR3 is CASSEGTGGRLGSPLHF. DNA of the CDR3: TGTGCCAGCAGTGAGGGGACAGGGGGGAGGCTCGGGTCACCCCTCCACTTT.